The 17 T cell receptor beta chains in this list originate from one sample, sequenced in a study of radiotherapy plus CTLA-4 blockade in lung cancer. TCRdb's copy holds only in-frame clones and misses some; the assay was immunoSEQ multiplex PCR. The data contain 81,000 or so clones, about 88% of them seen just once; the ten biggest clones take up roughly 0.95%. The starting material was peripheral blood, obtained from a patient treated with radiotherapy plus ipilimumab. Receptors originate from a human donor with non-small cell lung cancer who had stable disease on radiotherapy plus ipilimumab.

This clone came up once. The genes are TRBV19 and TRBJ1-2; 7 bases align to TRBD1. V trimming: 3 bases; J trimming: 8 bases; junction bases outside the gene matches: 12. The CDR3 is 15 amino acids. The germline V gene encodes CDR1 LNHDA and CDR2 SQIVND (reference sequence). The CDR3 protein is CASSIPQTGDRGYTF. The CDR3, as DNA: TGTGCCAGTAGTATCCCCCAAACAGGGGACCGGGGCTACACCTTC.

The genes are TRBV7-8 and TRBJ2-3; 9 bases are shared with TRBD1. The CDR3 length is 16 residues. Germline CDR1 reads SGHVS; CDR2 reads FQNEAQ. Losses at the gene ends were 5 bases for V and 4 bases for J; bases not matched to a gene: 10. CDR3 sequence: CASSMTGTGRADTQYF. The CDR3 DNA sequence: TGTGCCAGCAGCATGACCGGGACAGGGCGGGCAGATACGCAGTATTTT.

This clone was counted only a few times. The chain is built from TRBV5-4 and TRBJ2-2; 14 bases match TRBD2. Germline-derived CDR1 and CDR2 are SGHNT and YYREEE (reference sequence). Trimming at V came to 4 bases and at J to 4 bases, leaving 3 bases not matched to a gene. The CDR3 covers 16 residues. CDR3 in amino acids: CASSLTSGRATGELFF. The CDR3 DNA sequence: TGTGCCAGCAGCCTGACTAGCGGGAGGGCCACCGGGGAGCTGTTTTTT.

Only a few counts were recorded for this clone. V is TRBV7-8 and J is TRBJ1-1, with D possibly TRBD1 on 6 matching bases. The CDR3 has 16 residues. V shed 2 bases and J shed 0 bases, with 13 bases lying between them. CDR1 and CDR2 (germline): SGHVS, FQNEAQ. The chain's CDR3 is CASSLPGHALNTEAFF. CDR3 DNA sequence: TGTGCCAGCAGCTTACCGGGACACGCCTTGAACACTGAAGCTTTCTTT.

In DNA form, the CDR3 reads TGCAGTGCTAGTGAGCAGCCCCAGCATTTT. Translated, it gives CSASEQPQHF. The chain employs TRBV20-1 and TRBJ1-5; D call uncertain. The CDR3 is made up of 10 amino acids. The V gene lost 3 bases and the J gene lost 7 bases, with 4 bases spanning the gap. Germline V gene lookup returns CDR1 DFQATT and CDR2 SNEGSKA (reference sequence).

The CDR3 region is CASSLLGPQPQHF. CDR3 nucleotide sequence: TGTGCCAGCAGTTTATTAGGGCCTCAGCCCCAGCATTTT. V gene TRBV28 combines with J gene TRBJ1-5, with D hard to call. Trimming removed 1 base from V and 6 bases from J, with 7 bases in between. This CDR3 has 13 amino acids. Germline V gene data show CDR1 as MDHEN and CDR2 as SYDVKM.

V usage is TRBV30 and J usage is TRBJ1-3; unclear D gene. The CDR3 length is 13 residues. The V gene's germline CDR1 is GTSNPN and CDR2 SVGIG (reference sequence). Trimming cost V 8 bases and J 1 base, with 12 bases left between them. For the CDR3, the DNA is TGTGCCAGTACCTCGGGGTCTGGAAACACCATATATTTT. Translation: CASTSGSGNTIYF.

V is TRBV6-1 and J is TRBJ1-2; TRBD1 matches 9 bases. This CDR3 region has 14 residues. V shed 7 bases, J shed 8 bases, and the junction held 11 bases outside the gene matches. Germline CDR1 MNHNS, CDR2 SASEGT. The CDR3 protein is CASTLRQGVEGYTF. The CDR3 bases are TGTGCCAGCACCCTACGACAGGGGGTCGAAGGCTACACCTTC.

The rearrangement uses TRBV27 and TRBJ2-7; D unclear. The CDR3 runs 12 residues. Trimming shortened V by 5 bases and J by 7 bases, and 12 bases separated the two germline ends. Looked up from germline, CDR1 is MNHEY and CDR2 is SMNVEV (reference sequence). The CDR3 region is CASSLPGGEQYF. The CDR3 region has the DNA TGTGCCAGCAGTCTCCCCGGCGGAGAGCAGTACTTC.

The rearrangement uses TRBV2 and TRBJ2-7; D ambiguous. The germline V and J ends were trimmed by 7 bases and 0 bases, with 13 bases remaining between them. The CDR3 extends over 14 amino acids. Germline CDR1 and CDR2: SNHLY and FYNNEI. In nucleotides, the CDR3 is TGTGCCAGCAATCTCCCCGCGGCCTCCTACGAGCAGTACTTC. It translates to CASNLPAASYEQYF. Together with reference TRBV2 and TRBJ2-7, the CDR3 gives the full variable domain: EPEVTQTPSHQVTQMGQEVILRCVPISNHLYFYWYRQILGQKVEFLVSFYNNEISEKSEIFDDQFSVERPDGSNFTLKIRSTKLEDSAMYFCASNLPAASYEQYFGPGTRLTVT.

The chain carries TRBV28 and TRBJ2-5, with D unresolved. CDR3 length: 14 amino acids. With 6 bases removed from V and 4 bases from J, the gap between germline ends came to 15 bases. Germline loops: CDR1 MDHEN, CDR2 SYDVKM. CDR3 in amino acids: CASSPVGLGETQYF. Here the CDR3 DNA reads TGTGCCAGCAGCCCCGTTGGGCTGGGAGAGACCCAGTACTTC.

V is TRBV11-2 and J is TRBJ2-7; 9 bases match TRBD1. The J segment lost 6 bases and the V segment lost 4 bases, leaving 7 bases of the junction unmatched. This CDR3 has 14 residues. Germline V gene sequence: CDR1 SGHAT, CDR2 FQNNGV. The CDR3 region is CASSSGTGTSEQYF. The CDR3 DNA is TGTGCCAGCAGCTCTGGGACAGGGACCAGCGAGCAGTACTTC.

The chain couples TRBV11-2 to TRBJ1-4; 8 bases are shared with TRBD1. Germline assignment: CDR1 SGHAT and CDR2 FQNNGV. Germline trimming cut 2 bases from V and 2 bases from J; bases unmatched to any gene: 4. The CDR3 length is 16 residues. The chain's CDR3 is CASSLQGALTNEKLFF. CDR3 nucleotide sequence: TGTGCCAGCAGCTTACAGGGGGCTCTGACTAATGAAAAACTGTTTTTT. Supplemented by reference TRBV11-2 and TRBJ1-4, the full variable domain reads EAGVAQSPRYKIIEKRQSVAFWCNPISGHATLYWYQQILGQGPKLLIQFQNNGVVDDSQLPKDRFSAERLKGVDSTLKIQPAKLEDSAVYLCASSLQGALTNEKLFFGSGTQLSVL.

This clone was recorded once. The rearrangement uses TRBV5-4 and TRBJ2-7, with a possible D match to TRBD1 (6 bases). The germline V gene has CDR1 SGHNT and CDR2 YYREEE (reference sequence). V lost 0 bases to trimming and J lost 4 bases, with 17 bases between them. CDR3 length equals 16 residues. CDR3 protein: CASSLGQGAGVYEQYF. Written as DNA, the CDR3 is TGTGCCAGCAGCTTGGGGCAAGGGGCAGGGGTTTACGAGCAGTACTTC.

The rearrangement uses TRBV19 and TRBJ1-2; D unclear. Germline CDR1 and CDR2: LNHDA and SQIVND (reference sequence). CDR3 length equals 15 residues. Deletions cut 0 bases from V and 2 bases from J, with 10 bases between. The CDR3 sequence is CASSIDREQNYGYTF. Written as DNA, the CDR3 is TGTGCCAGTAGTATAGATCGAGAACAGAACTATGGCTACACCTTC.

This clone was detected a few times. The CDR3 is CASSDGTVYEQYF. CDR3 DNA sequence: TGTGCCAGCAGCGACGGGACGGTCTACGAGCAGTACTTC. J is TRBJ2-7 and V is TRBV21-1. TRBV21-1 is listed as a pseudogene. This CDR3 is 13 amino acids long.

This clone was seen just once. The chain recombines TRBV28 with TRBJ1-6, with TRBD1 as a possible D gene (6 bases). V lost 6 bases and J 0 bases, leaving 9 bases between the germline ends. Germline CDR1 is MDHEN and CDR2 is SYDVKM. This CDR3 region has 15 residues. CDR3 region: CASRGDNSYNSPLHF. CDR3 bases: TGTGCCAGCAGGGGGGACAACTCCTATAATTCACCCCTCCACTTT.